Listed here are 15 T cell receptor beta chains from one sample, sequenced in a study of blood T cell repertoires in COVID-19. Only in-frame clones appear in the TCRdb table, and some are missing; sequencing was by immunoSEQ multiplex PCR. The sample includes over 150,000 clones, around 81% of them seen just once. Sequencing used peripheral blood. The receptors derive from a man in his sixties or seventies with active or convalescent COVID-19.

The chain recombines TRBV7-3 with TRBJ1-1; D might be TRBD1 (6 bases). The germline CDR1 and CDR2 sequences are SGHTA and FQGTGA. V shed 5 bases and J shed 1 base, with 8 bases lying between them. The CDR3 sequence is 13 residues long. DNA for the CDR3: TGTGCCAGCAGCCCAGGGGCGAACACTGAAGCTTTCTTT. Its translation: CASSPGANTEAFF.

The chain joins TRBV5-4 to TRBJ1-5; a possible D gene is TRBD1 (5 bases). The V gene lost 0 bases and the J gene lost 3 bases, with 10 bases spanning the gap. Germline CDR1 is SGHNT and CDR2 is YYREEE (reference sequence). The CDR3 is 15 amino acids. CDR3 nucleotides: TGTGCCAGCAGCTTGGGCGGGACTAACAATCAGCCCCAGCATTTT. Its translation is CASSLGGTNNQPQHF.

V gene TRBV9 combines with J gene TRBJ2-1; 7 nucleotides agree with TRBD2. The CDR3 is 15 residues long. V shed 0 bases, J shed 9 bases, and the junction held 9 bases outside the gene matches. Germline V gives CDR1 SGDLS, CDR2 YYNGEE. The CDR3 is CASSVGLAVGIEQFF. CDR3 DNA: TGTGCCAGCAGCGTAGGGCTAGCGGTGGGGATTGAGCAGTTCTTC.

This clone was counted once. The chain has TRBV18 and TRBJ2-7; maybe TRBD2 (5 bases). Germline lookup yields CDR1 KGHSH and CDR2 LQKENI. This CDR3 spans 16 amino acids. V lost 2 bases, J lost 4 bases, and 18 bases lay in between. The CDR3 region has the DNA TGTGCCAGCTCACCATCCGGGATCGCAACTCCTTACGAGCAGTACTTC. It specifies CASSPSGIATPYEQYF.

This clone was counted a few times. The chain joins TRBV9 to TRBJ2-1; 8 bases align to TRBD2. The CDR3 spans 14 residues. From germline, CDR1 is SGDLS and CDR2 YYNGEE. The trim removed 7 bases at V and 3 bases at J, leaving 6 bases unmatched. CDR3 coding DNA: TGTGCCAGCGCCCGGGGGGGATTCTACAATGAGCAGTTCTTC. Translating gives CASARGGFYNEQFF.

The rearrangement uses TRBV6-5 and TRBJ1-2, with unresolved D. Germline values: CDR1 MNHEY, CDR2 SVGAGI. The CDR3 has 14 amino acids. Deletions cut 7 bases from V and 8 bases from J, with 20 bases between. CDR3 residues: CASTLGKTRGGYTF. The CDR3 bases are TGTGCCAGCACCCTTGGGAAGACGCGCGGGGGCTACACCTTC.

The rearrangement links TRBV7-2 to TRBJ2-1; a possible D gene is TRBD1 (6 bases). Germline loops: CDR1 SGHTA, CDR2 FQGNSA. The germline V and J ends were trimmed by 8 bases and 10 bases, with 18 bases remaining between them. The CDR3 is 13 amino acids. The CDR3 protein is CASAGTLPPEQFF. CDR3 DNA: TGTGCCAGCGCCGGGACACTGCCCCCCGAGCAGTTCTTC.

This clone came up a few times. V usage is TRBV7-9 and J usage is TRBJ2-7; TRBD2 is a possible D gene (6 bases). V lost 5 bases, J lost 1 base, and 15 bases lay in between. This CDR3 comprises 15 residues. The V gene's germline CDR1 is SEHNR and CDR2 FQNEAQ (reference sequence). CDR3 sequence (DNA): TGTGCCAGCAGCCTTTCGGGGGTGTCTTCCTACGAGCAGTACTTC. This gives the protein CASSLSGVSSYEQYF.

This chain joins TRBV5-6 and TRBJ2-7, with D unresolved. Trimming stripped 0 bases from V and 2 bases from J, with 6 bases between. The CDR3 is made up of 13 amino acids. From germline, CDR1 is SGHDT and CDR2 YYEEEE. The CDR3 here is CASSLDSPYEQYF. Written as DNA, the CDR3 is TGTGCCAGCAGCTTGGACAGTCCCTACGAGCAGTACTTC.

The chain has TRBV20-1 and TRBJ2-1, with no clear D. Per germline, CDR1 DFQATT and CDR2 SNEGSKA (reference sequence). With 3 bases removed from V and 0 bases from J, the gap between germline ends came to 9 bases. There are 14 residues in the CDR3. CDR3 nucleotide sequence: TGCAGTGCTAGTTTCGAGAGCTCCTACAATGAGCAGTTCTTC. Amino acids: CSASFESSYNEQFF.

This clone was counted a single time. The CDR3 here is CASKGMVTEAFF. The CDR3 DNA reads as TGTGCCAGTAAGGGGATGGTCACTGAAGCTTTCTTT. The chain uses TRBV19 and TRBJ1-1, with TRBD1 as a possible D gene (5 bases). From germline, CDR1 is LNHDA and CDR2 SQIVND (reference sequence). V dropped 7 bases and J dropped 4 bases, with 10 bases sitting between them. The CDR3 spans 12 residues.

This chain joins TRBV3-1 (or the pseudogene TRBV3-2) and TRBJ2-1; 8 positions agree with TRBD2. This CDR3 is 16 amino acids long. Losses at the gene ends were 0 bases for V and 6 bases for J; bases not matched to a gene: 7. CDR1 is LGHDT and CDR2 is YNNKEL in the germline V gene (reference sequence). The DNA for the CDR3 is TGTGCCAGCAGCCAAGATGCGGGGGGATGGGGCAATGAGCAGTTCTTC. As protein: CASSQDAGGWGNEQFF.

For this clone: Within the sample, other DNA sequences also encode this same CDR3. The chain carries TRBV28 and TRBJ2-7; 9 bases line up with TRBD1. V trimming: 8 bases; J trimming: 2 bases; junction bases outside the gene matches: 1. The germline V gene encodes CDR1 MDHEN and CDR2 SYDVKM. The CDR3 length is 12 residues. In nucleotides, the CDR3 is TGTGCCAGCCGGACAGGGGCCTACGAGCAGTACTTC. Its translation is CASRTGAYEQYF.

In this sample, this clone turned up a few times. The V gene is TRBV11-2, the J gene TRBJ2-1, with 13 positions matching TRBD2. From germline, CDR1 is SGHAT and CDR2 FQNNGV. This CDR3 is built from 17 residues. After removal of 4 bases from V and 6 bases from J, the junction contained 9 bases not matched to a gene. As DNA, the CDR3 is TGTGCCAGCAGCTCGACTAGCGGGAGGCGAAGTGGCAATGAGCAGTTCTTC. Amino acid sequence: CASSSTSGRRSGNEQFF.

The gene calls are TRBV7-7 and TRBJ2-3, with TRBD2 matching over 13 bases. Germline CDR1 is SSHAT and CDR2 is FNYEAQ (reference sequence). CDR3 length: 16 residues. The V and J ends lost 5 bases and 3 bases, in that order; junction bases with no gene match: 5. The CDR3 is CASSRGLAGTTDTQYF. The CDR3 DNA reads as TGTGCCAGCAGCCGGGGACTAGCGGGGACTACAGATACGCAGTATTTT. Full variable domain (rest looked up from reference TRBV7-7 and TRBJ2-3): GAGVSQSPRYKVTKRGQDVTLRCDPISSHATLYWYQQALGQGPEFLTYFNYEAQPDKSGLPSDRFSAERPEGSISTLTIQRTEQRDSAMYRCASSRGLAGTTDTQYFGPGTRLTVL.